Below, 8 T cell receptor beta chains from the same sample are listed, as sequenced in a study of Graves' ophthalmopathy and Graves' hyperthyroidism. RNA transcripts provided the template for amplifying TCR beta CDR3 regions. The first round was an RT-PCR with HTBI primers, and the second round was a multiplex PCR. MiXCR, applied by TCRdb to the multiplex PCR reads, yields one record per CDR3 protein. The sample holds about 230,000 distinct CDR3 sequences, 40% to 50% seen once. Sequencing input: peripheral blood. These receptors were obtained from an adult man with Graves' ophthalmopathy.

In this sample, this clonotype turned up a few times. The chain is built from TRBV7-9 and TRBJ1-2; maybe TRBD1 (5 bases). Germline V gene data show CDR1 as SEHNR and CDR2 as FQNEAQ (reference sequence). Trimming removed 5 bases from V and 5 bases from J, with 12 bases in between. The CDR3 is 13 amino acids. In nucleotides, the CDR3 is TGTGCCAGCAGCCCCCCCGGGACTTATGGCTACACCTTC. Protein sequence: CASSPPGTYGYTF.

This clonotype was detected only a few times. The gene calls are TRBV5-1 and TRBJ1-5; D is possibly TRBD1 (5 bases). The CDR3 totals 14 residues. Germline V gives CDR1 SGHRS, CDR2 YFSETQ. V was trimmed by 0 bases and J by 3 bases, leaving 7 bases between them. CDR3 in amino acids: CASSLGGANQPQHF. The CDR3 DNA sequence: TGCGCCAGCAGCTTGGGAGGGGCCAATCAGCCCCAGCATTTT. Together with reference TRBV5-1 and TRBJ1-5, the CDR3 gives the full variable domain: KAGVTQTPRYLIKTRGQQVTLSCSPISGHRSVSWYQQTPGQGLQFLFEYFSETQRNKGNFPGRFSGRQFSNSRSEMNVSTLELGDSALYLCASSLGGANQPQHFGDGTRLSIL.

This sequence joins TRBV4-2 and TRBJ1-4; D unclear. V was pared by 0 bases and J by 5 bases, with 13 bases between. This CDR3 contains 16 residues. Germline-derived CDR1 and CDR2 are LGHNA and YNFKEQ. CDR3 bases: TGTGCCAGCAGCCAAGATAGAGTCAGGAGCAATGAAAAACTGTTTTTT. Amino acid sequence: CASSQDRVRSNEKLFF.

This clonotype was observed a handful of times. This rearrangement joins TRBV7-8 to TRBJ2-3; D is unresolved. Trimming pared 0 bases from V and 5 bases from J, leaving 12 bases between. The CDR3 totals 15 residues. Germline V gene data show CDR1 as SGHVS and CDR2 as FQNEAQ. CDR3 bases: TGTGCCAGCAGCTTAGCGGGTCCCGCCGAAGATACGCAGTATTTT. This translates into CASSLAGPAEDTQYF.

V and J are TRBV4-2 and TRBJ1-4, with D possibly being TRBD1 (5 bases). This CDR3 contains 15 residues. CDR1 and CDR2 (germline): LGHNA, YNFKEQ. V lost 0 bases and J 8 bases, leaving 13 bases between the germline ends. The CDR3 DNA reads TGTGCCAGCAGCCAAGATTCGACAGCGAACGAAAAACTGTTTTTT. It encodes CASSQDSTANEKLFF.

The chain joins TRBV7-9 to TRBJ2-7; 15 nucleotides agree with TRBD2. There are 18 residues in the CDR3. V trimming: 5 bases; J trimming: 0 bases; junction bases outside the gene matches: 8. Looked up from germline, CDR1 is SEHNR and CDR2 is FQNEAQ (reference sequence). This CDR3 reads CASSPIGTSGGSSYEQYF. For the CDR3, the DNA is TGTGCCAGCAGCCCCATAGGGACTAGCGGGGGGAGCTCCTACGAGCAGTACTTC.

This clonotype was counted only a few times. This chain's CDR3 is CASSFPSGIGEQYF. In DNA, the CDR3 is TGCGCCAGCAGCTTCCCTAGCGGGATAGGCGAGCAGTACTTC. The chain is built from TRBV5-1 and TRBJ2-7; 9 nucleotides line up with TRBD2. CDR1 SGHRS and CDR2 YFSETQ come from the germline V gene. V dropped 2 bases and J dropped 6; count of bases not matched to a gene: 6. CDR3 length: 14 amino acids.

This clonotype appeared a few times. The chain uses TRBV5-1 and TRBJ2-5, with 7 bases identical to TRBD2. The CDR3 is 15 amino acids. Germline V CDR1 and CDR2: SGHRS, YFSETQ. The V and J ends lost 4 bases and 1 base, in that order; junction bases with no gene match: 7. CDR3 amino acids: CASSLIPSGQETQYF. As DNA, the CDR3 is TGCGCCAGCAGCCTAATTCCTAGCGGCCAAGAGACCCAGTACTTC.